The source of this T cell receptor beta chain is a study of blood T cells in healthy people across ages. Study findings and constraints: More naive CD4+ cells and higher diversity were found in long-lived than in aged donors. The fall in TCR beta diversity per million T cells was roughly linear with age.

With regard to this clonotype: Antigen: not known.

Isolated PBMCs totaled at least 6.5 million in each sample. RNA extraction gave at least 5 micrograms of total RNA per sample. PCR was performed a second time for roughly 7 to 12 cycles using a sample-barcoded 5' primer and a J-beta primer mix. TCRdb redid the calling of the 5' RACE reads with MiXCR, one entry per CDR3 protein. The table lists 600,000 to 1,000,000 distinct CDR3 sequences, 58% of them singletons. Sequencing was carried out using blood. The sequence was obtained from a man between 25 and 39 years old in good health.

As DNA, the CDR3 is TGCAGTGCCAAAGACAAAAATAACTATGGCTACACCTTC. Its translation is CSAKDKNNYGYTF. This chain connects TRBV20-1 to TRBJ1-2, with unresolved D. CDR3 length: 13 amino acids. The germline CDR1 and CDR2 sequences are DFQATT and SNEGSKA (reference sequence). V lost 6 bases and J lost 1, with 12 bases in between.